A single sample gave rise to the 16 T cell receptor beta chains below, sequenced in a study of shared clonotypes between healthy human individuals. This table comes from immunoSEQ multiplex PCR, and its TCRdb copy is limited to in-frame clones, with some not included. The data show some 2,500,000 clones, with under 95% seen just once and more than 0.35% held by the top ten. Sequencing used naive CD4+ T cells from PBMCs. The subset denotes: CD45RA+ positively selected. These receptors were taken from a man between 18 and 29 years old in good health. Some clones in this sample may be carry-over from other donors' samples.

This sequence joins TRBV18 and TRBJ1-5; 7 positions agree with TRBD1. CDR3 length equals 16 residues. Per germline, CDR1 KGHSH and CDR2 LQKENI. Trimming at V came to 4 bases and at J to 2 bases, leaving 8 bases not matched to a gene. As DNA, the CDR3 is TGTGCCAGCTCACGGACAGGAATCAGCGGCAATCAGCCCCAGCATTTT. As protein: CASSRTGISGNQPQHF. Based on the CDR3 plus reference TRBV18 and TRBJ1-5, the full variable domain is NAGVMQNPRHLVRRRGQEARLRCSPMKGHSHVYWYRQLPEEGLKFMVYLQKENIIDESGMPKERFSAEFPKEGPSILRIQQVVRGDSAAYFCASSRTGISGNQPQHFGDGTRLSIL.

V is TRBV2 and J is TRBJ2-3; D unclear. Germline CDR1 reads SNHLY; CDR2 reads FYNNEI. There are 14 residues in the CDR3. Trimming took off 3 bases at V and 3 bases at J, with 10 bases between the two ends. CDR3 DNA: TGTGCCAGCAGTGAGTCCGTGGGAACAGATACGCAGTATTTT. Protein: CASSESVGTDTQYF.

The chain employs TRBV5-1 and TRBJ2-3; 9 positions match TRBD2. The CDR3 has 14 amino acids. With V trimmed by 3 bases and J by 6 bases, 5 bases remained unmatched. Germline values: CDR1 SGHRS, CDR2 YFSETQ. CDR3 sequence (DNA): TGCGCCAGCAGCTCTGGCGGGAGGGAGGATACGCAGTATTTT. Translated: CASSSGGREDTQYF.

The chain employs TRBV19 and TRBJ2-3; D remains unclear. The germline V and J ends were trimmed by 5 bases and 4 bases, with 16 bases remaining between them. The V gene's germline CDR1 is LNHDA and CDR2 SQIVND (reference sequence). The length of the CDR3 is 15 residues. CDR3 in DNA: TGTGCCAGTAGTGGTTCGAGGCTAGTCGCAGATACGCAGTATTTT. Translated: CASSGSRLVADTQYF.

This clone was counted once. This rearrangement joins TRBV9 to TRBJ2-3; D not resolved. The CDR3 is 16 amino acids. Trimming took 0 bases from V and 1 from J, leaving 12 bases between them. The germline V gene encodes CDR1 SGDLS and CDR2 YYNGEE. CDR3 sequence (DNA): TGTGCCAGCAGCGTAGTTGGCCACAAAGGCACAGATACGCAGTATTTT. It codes for CASSVVGHKGTDTQYF.

The rearrangement joins TRBV5-1 to TRBJ2-7; 12 bases map to TRBD2. Germline V gene sequence: CDR1 SGHRS, CDR2 YFSETQ. The CDR3 runs 16 residues. Trimming took 4 bases from V and 6 from J; bases not matched to a gene: 11. The CDR3 DNA reads TGCGCCAGCAGCACCCACCCGACTAGCGGGGGCCTCGAGCAGTACTTC. As protein: CASSTHPTSGGLEQYF.

The chain joins TRBV4-1 to TRBJ2-3; D is tentatively TRBD1 or TRBD2 (5 bases each). Trimming shortened V by 1 base and J by 10 bases, and 21 bases separated the two germline ends. The germline gives CDR1 MGHRA, CDR2 YSYEKL. The CDR3 consists of 16 residues. CDR3 DNA: TGCGCCAGCAGCCAAGCCCGGGATACGGGTGGGGGAGCGCAGTATTTT. It encodes CASSQARDTGGGAQYF.

The V and J genes are TRBV2 and TRBJ1-1; D unresolved. Deletions cut 6 bases from V and 5 bases from J, with 10 bases between. This CDR3 is 12 amino acids long. Germline CDR1 reads SNHLY; CDR2 reads FYNNEI. The chain's CDR3 is CASSNRITEAFF. In DNA form, the CDR3 reads TGTGCCAGCAGCAACCGGATAACTGAAGCTTTCTTT.

The chain combines TRBV7-9 with TRBJ2-1; a possible D gene is TRBD2 (5 bases). Trimming took 5 bases from V and 3 from J, leaving 14 bases between them. CDR3 length equals 15 residues. In germline, CDR1 is SEHNR, CDR2 FQNEAQ (reference sequence). CDR3 protein: CASSRGGGFYNEQFF. The DNA for the CDR3 is TGTGCCAGCAGCCGCGGAGGCGGGTTCTACAATGAGCAGTTCTTC.

V is TRBV18 and J is TRBJ2-1, with D perhaps matching TRBD2 (6 bases). This CDR3 has 16 residues. Germline CDR1 reads KGHSH; CDR2 reads LQKENI. Trimming cost V 0 bases and J 4 bases, with 13 bases left between them. In nucleotides, the CDR3 is TGTGCCAGCTCACCACCCCAACTAGCTGCTTACAATGAGCAGTTCTTC. This codes for CASSPPQLAAYNEQFF.

The V call is TRBV4-3, the J call TRBJ2-6, with D uncertain. The CDR3 length is 16 residues. The V and J ends lost 1 base and 4 bases respectively, with 11 bases between them. Germline V gene lookup returns CDR1 LGHNA and CDR2 YSLEER. CDR3 region: CASSQVSAPGANVLTF. CDR3 DNA sequence: TGCGCCAGCAGCCAAGTTTCGGCTCCAGGGGCCAACGTCCTGACTTTC.

CDR3 coding DNA: TGCGCCAGCAGTGATCCCGGGGCGGGTGAGCAGTACTTC. It codes for CASSDPGAGEQYF. The rearrangement joins TRBV10-1 to TRBJ2-7; D possibly matches TRBD1 or TRBD2 (5 bases each). There are 13 residues in the CDR3. Germline CDR1 WNHNN, CDR2 SYGVQD (reference sequence). Trimming took off 3 bases at V and 7 bases at J, with 13 bases between the two ends.

The rearrangement links TRBV6-1 to TRBJ2-2; D uncertain. CDR1 is MNHNS and CDR2 is SASEGT in the germline V gene. The V end lost 7 bases, the J end lost 4 bases, and 13 bases lay between the germline ends. There are 14 residues in the CDR3. CDR3 coding DNA: TGTGCCAGCATGATAGTGGGTTCCACCGGGGAGCTGTTTTTT. Translation: CASMIVGSTGELFF.

This chain connects TRBV7-9 to TRBJ1-5, with D tentatively TRBD1 (5 bases). The CDR3 is 13 residues long. Trimming left V 0 bases short and J 9 bases short, with 9 bases between. The V gene's germline CDR1 is SEHNR and CDR2 FQNEAQ (reference sequence). The CDR3 nucleotides are TGTGCCAGCAGCTTAGCTCAGGGCCTGCCCCAGCATTTT. It codes for CASSLAQGLPQHF.

The chain links TRBV7-8 to TRBJ2-7, with a possible D match to TRBD1 (6 bases). The germline V gene encodes CDR1 SGHVS and CDR2 FQNEAQ. There are 12 residues in the CDR3. The V end was cut by 1 base, the J end by 8 bases, with 9 bases between. This chain's CDR3 is CASSLDRDKQYF. CDR3 DNA sequence: TGTGCCAGCAGCTTAGACCGGGACAAGCAGTACTTC.

The chain employs TRBV28 and TRBJ1-1; D is perhaps TRBD1 (6 bases). Germline loops: CDR1 MDHEN, CDR2 SYDVKM. CDR3 length equals 14 residues. For the CDR3, the DNA is TGTGCTCACGCGGCTGGGGGGCGCGGAACTGAAGCTTTCTTT. It codes for CAHAAGGRGTEAFF.